This TCR beta chain appears in the sequencing data of a study of graft-versus-host responses after intestinal transplantation. About the research overall: Recipients had transplants, and these were multivisceral, liver-intestinal, or isolated intestinal. Study-level findings and limits: GvH clones appeared in recipient marrow, some first in ileum or blood.

Profiled with immunoSEQ multiplex PCR; TCRdb holds only in-frame clones, not every one. The sample comprises around 130,000 clones, approximately 94% of which are singletons, and about 0.16% rests with the top ten. This CDR3 has 17 amino acids. The V gene's germline CDR1 is SGHTA and CDR2 FQGNSA. The trim removed 0 bases at V and 3 bases at J, leaving 3 bases unmatched. A word on this clone: The antigen remains undetermined.

The clonotype originates from a human donor who received an intestinal transplant. The material sequenced was unstimulated CD4+ T cells sorted from spleen or lymph node cells, taken before intestinal transplant. The chain carries TRBV7-2 and TRBJ2-1; 12 positions match TRBD2. CDR3 residues: CASSLAGTSGHYNEQFF. CDR3 coding DNA: TGTGCCAGCAGCTTAGCGGGGACTAGCGGGCACTACAATGAGCAGTTCTTC.